This passage covers 21 T cell receptor beta chains from one sample sequenced in a study of Graves' ophthalmopathy and Graves' hyperthyroidism. Amplification from RNA transcripts yielded the TCR beta CDR3 regions. An initial RT-PCR round employing HTBI primers preceded a second-round multiplex PCR. TCRdb passed the multiplex PCR reads through MiXCR, listing each CDR3 protein once. The sample lists 300,000 to 400,000 distinct CDR3 sequences, 17% occurring once. Material: peripheral blood. The receptors originated from an adult man with Graves' ophthalmopathy.

There are many counts of this clonotype. The chain has TRBV12-3 or TRBV12-4 and TRBJ2-5, with a possible D match to TRBD2 (5 bases). Trimming pared 3 bases from V and 5 bases from J, leaving 10 bases between. The CDR3 runs to 13 residues. The CDR3 sequence: CASSLEVGETQYF. The CDR3 DNA is TGTGCCAGCAGTTTGGAGGTCGGCGAGACCCAGTACTTC.

Of note for this clonotype: One base away lies a much larger clone, so this may be a sequencing read error. This rearrangement joins TRBV28 to TRBJ1-2, with 7 positions matching TRBD1. Germline V lookup: CDR1 MDHEN, CDR2 SYDVKM. The CDR3 is 14 residues long. The CDR3 spells CVSGARDRNYGYTF. In DNA form, the CDR3 reads TGTGTCAGCGGGGCAAGGGACAGAAACTATGGCTACACCTTC.

Notes on this clonotype: This is likely a read error, given that the CDR3 carries no conserved phenylalanine or tryptophan at its end. This chain connects TRBV18 to TRBJ2-7; TRBD1 agrees at 7 bases. The CDR3 spans 13 residues. Germline V gives CDR1 KGHSH, CDR2 LQKENI. The junction had 5 bases not matched to a gene; V was cut back by 6 bases and J by 3 bases. CDR3 region: CASSMTGIYEQYI. The CDR3 nucleotides are TGTGCCAGCTCTATGACAGGGATCTACGAGCAGTACATC.

This clonotype was counted a few times. The chain couples TRBV6-1 to TRBJ1-5; 9 bases line up with TRBD1. The CDR3 contains 15 residues. J was trimmed by 6 bases and V by 8 bases; bases with no gene match: 11. Germline V gene data show CDR1 as MNHNS and CDR2 as SASEGT. In DNA form, the CDR3 reads TGTGCCAGCGTAGGTGGGACAGGGAGTAGTCAGCCCCAGCATTTT. This gives the protein CASVGGTGSSQPQHF.

This clonotype appeared many times. The chain combines TRBV6-4 with TRBJ1-1; 7 nucleotides agree with TRBD1. This CDR3 has 17 residues. The V gene's germline CDR1 is MRHNA and CDR2 SNTAGT. Trimming removed 0 bases from V and 2 bases from J; junction bases left unmatched: 9. Written as DNA, the CDR3 is TGTGCCAGCAGTGACTCGACAGGGCCGCGTAGAAACACTGAAGCTTTCTTT. Translated, it gives CASSDSTGPRRNTEAFF.

This clonotype was recorded many times. CDR3 sequence: CSVEHRAQETQYF. CDR3 DNA: TGCAGCGTTGAACACAGAGCCCAAGAGACCCAGTACTTC. This sequence joins TRBV29-1 and TRBJ2-5; no clear D gene. Between the trimmed V and J ends, which lost 2 bases and 1 base, there was a span of 8 bases. This CDR3 contains 13 residues. Germline lookup yields CDR1 SQVTM and CDR2 ANQGSEA.

This clonotype was counted many times. The V call is TRBV4-2, the J call TRBJ1-1; TRBD1 is a possible D gene (5 bases). Germline V gene data show CDR1 as LGHNA and CDR2 as YNFKEQ. The V end was cut by 5 bases, the J end by 4 bases, with 11 bases between. The CDR3 totals 13 residues. CDR3 DNA: TGTGCCAGCAGCGACAGAATGGGCACTGAAGCTTTCTTT. Translation: CASSDRMGTEAFF.

This clonotype was found many times. The chain's CDR3 is CSASSQGNYGYTF. CDR3 coding DNA: TGCAGTGCTAGTTCGCAGGGCAACTATGGCTACACCTTC. This chain joins TRBV20-1 and TRBJ1-2, with a tentative D call TRBD1 (5 bases). The CDR3 covers 13 residues. V shed 3 bases and J shed 2 bases, with 10 bases lying between them. Germline CDR1 is DFQATT and CDR2 is SNEGSKA (reference sequence).

V is TRBV12-3 or TRBV12-4 and J is TRBJ2-7; 9 nucleotides agree with TRBD1. Unmatched junction bases numbered 9, after V lost 4 bases and J lost 5 bases. The CDR3 spans 15 residues. The CDR3 is CASSSTRTGAHEQYF. The CDR3 nucleotides read TGTGCCAGCAGTTCAACCCGGACAGGGGCCCACGAGCAGTACTTC.

This clonotype occurred many times. The chain couples TRBV29-1 to TRBJ1-1, with 12 bases lining up with TRBD1. The CDR3 is 13 residues long. The germline V gene has CDR1 SQVTM and CDR2 ANQGSEA. With V trimmed by 7 bases and J by 5 bases, 5 bases remained unmatched. CDR3 region: CSAGTGGLTEAFF. The CDR3 bases are TGCAGCGCCGGGACAGGGGGCTTGACTGAAGCTTTCTTT.

This clonotype was counted at least ten times. The genes are TRBV30 and TRBJ1-1, with no clear D. This CDR3 comprises 12 residues. The germline V gene encodes CDR1 GTSNPN and CDR2 SVGIG (reference sequence). Deletions cut 2 bases from V and 3 bases from J, with 7 bases between. The CDR3 DNA is TGTGCCTGGAGTTGGAGGGACACTGAAGCTTTCTTT. Residues: CAWSWRDTEAFF. The full variable domain, in which reference TRBV30 and TRBJ1-1 provide the parts outside the CDR3, is SQTIHQWPATLVQPVGSPLSLECTVEGTSNPNLYWYRQAAGRGLQLLFYSVGIGQISSEVPQNLSASRPQDRQFILSSKKLLLSDSGFYLCAWSWRDTEAFFGQGTRLTVV.

This clonotype was seen a handful of times. V is TRBV6-1 and J is TRBJ2-5, with 8 bases fitting TRBD2. The germline CDR1 and CDR2 sequences are MNHNS and SASEGT. CDR3 length equals 16 residues. Trimming removed 1 base from V and 5 bases from J; junction bases left unmatched: 9. The CDR3 coding sequence is TGTGCCAGCAGTGAAGAGGGCGGGGGGTCTCTTGAGACCCAGTACTTC. It yields the protein CASSEEGGGSLETQYF.

This clonotype occurred many times. A much bigger clone sits one base away, suggesting this may be a read error. This chain links TRBV30 with TRBJ1-1; D unclear. This CDR3 is built from 13 residues. Germline V gives CDR1 GTSNPN, CDR2 SVGIG (reference sequence). V gave up 0 bases and J gave up 0 bases, with 5 bases separating them. The CDR3 coding sequence is TGTGCCTGGAGTGTACGGGTGAACACTGAAGCTTTCTTT. This sequence encodes CAWSVRVNTEAFF. Filled out from reference TRBV30 and TRBJ1-1, the complete variable domain reads SQTIHQWPATLVQPVGSPLSLECTVEGTSNPNLYWYRQAAGRGLQLLFYSVGIGQISSEVPQNLSASRPQDRQFILSSKKLLLSDSGFYLCAWSVRVNTEAFFGQGTRLTVV.

This clonotype was seen at least ten times. J is TRBJ2-5 and V is TRBV20-1, with D perhaps TRBD2 (6 bases). Trimming removed 2 bases from V and 1 base from J, with 11 bases in between. Germline V gives CDR1 DFQATT, CDR2 SNEGSKA (reference sequence). The CDR3 contains 14 residues. CDR3 amino acids: CSARHSAGQETQYF. The CDR3 nucleotides read TGCAGTGCTAGACATTCAGCGGGCCAAGAGACCCAGTACTTC.

This clonotype was detected many times. The chain employs TRBV27 and TRBJ2-4; 8 nucleotides align to TRBD1. CDR1 is MNHEY and CDR2 is SMNVEV in the germline V gene (reference sequence). Trimming took 5 bases from V and 14 from J; bases not matched to a gene: 5. The CDR3 extends over 11 amino acids. In nucleotides, the CDR3 is TGTGCCAGCAGTCAGGAACAGGGGGAGTACTTC. It yields the protein CASSQEQGEYF.

This clonotype was seen ten or more times. The chain uses TRBV10-3 and TRBJ1-5; D gene ambiguous. The length of the CDR3 is 13 residues. V was cut by 0 bases and J by 0 bases, with 0 bases left in between. CDR1 is ENHRY and CDR2 is SYGVKD in the germline V gene. The CDR3 DNA sequence: TGTGCCATCAGTGAGTCTAGCAATCAGCCCCAGCATTTT. It is translated as CAISESSNQPQHF.

This clonotype was detected ten times or more. The chain is built from TRBV20-1 and TRBJ2-5, with a tentative D call TRBD1 (5 bases). With 7 bases removed from V and 4 bases from J, the gap between germline ends came to 16 bases. CDR3 size: 13 residues. Germline CDR1 DFQATT, CDR2 SNEGSKA (reference sequence). CDR3 sequence: CSVINRNVETQYF. For the CDR3, the DNA is TGCAGTGTTATTAACAGGAACGTAGAGACCCAGTACTTC.

This clonotype was seen ten or more times. The CDR3 sequence is CASCVHQNSNQPQHF. The DNA of the CDR3 is TGTGCCAGCTGCGTTCATCAGAACAGCAATCAGCCCCAGCATTTT. This rearrangement joins TRBV6-5 to TRBJ1-5; no clear D. Germline V lookup: CDR1 MNHEY, CDR2 SVGAGI. CDR3 length: 15 residues. Trimming shortened V by 8 bases and J by 1 base, and 15 bases separated the two germline ends.

This clonotype was detected only a few times. The rearrangement uses TRBV11-2 and TRBJ2-2; TRBD2 aligns across 9 bases. J lost 5 bases, V lost 8 bases, and 6 bases had no gene match. This CDR3 contains 14 residues. Looked up from germline, CDR1 is SGHAT and CDR2 is FQNNGV. CDR3 in amino acids: CASSVGLATGELFF. Here the CDR3 DNA reads TGTGCCAGCTCAGTGGGACTAGCAACCGGGGAGCTGTTTTTT.

This clonotype came up a few times. Sequence at one end of the junction differs from germline and may be a read error. V is TRBV30 and J is TRBJ1-2, with D possibly TRBD1 on 5 matching bases. The V gene's germline CDR1 is GTSNPN and CDR2 SVGIG (reference sequence). CDR3 length: 13 amino acids. The CDR3 DNA sequence: TGTGCCTGGAGGCTAGGGGAGGTCTATGGCTACATCTTC. Amino acid sequence: CAWRLGEVYGYIF. The whole variable domain, filled in from reference TRBV30 and TRBJ1-2, reads SQTIHQWPATLVQPVGSPLSLECTVEGTSNPNLYWYRQAAGRGLQLLFYSVGIGQISSEVPQNLSASRPQDRQFILSSKKLLLSDSGFYLCAWRLGEVYGYIFGSGTRLTVV.

The genes are TRBV5-4 and TRBJ2-7; D might be TRBD2 (6 bases). The V gene's germline CDR1 is SGHNT and CDR2 YYREEE (reference sequence). Trimming pared 0 bases from V and 4 bases from J, leaving 14 bases between. The length of the CDR3 is 15 residues. The CDR3 sequence: CASSLEGVGTYEQYF. CDR3 coding DNA: TGTGCCAGCAGCTTGGAAGGTGTGGGGACTTACGAGCAGTACTTC.